This T cell receptor beta chain was sequenced during a study of cytomegalovirus exposure and HLA in healthy donors. General study points: With DRB1 most and HLA-C fewest, TCR association rates differed between HLA loci in a later analysis. One later analysis reportedly identified an Asian-associated ancestry cluster that showed fewer N-insertions than the approximately 600-donor mean.

About this clone: Its antigen remains unknown.

The CDR3 totals 14 residues. J gave up 9 bases and V 4 bases, and 7 bases lay outside the gene matches. In germline, CDR1 is LGHNA, CDR2 YSLEER. PCR was performed using 60 Vbeta and 13 Jbeta primers. The assay was immunoSEQ multiplex PCR, and TCRdb's table has in-frame clones only and misses some. This table has about 110,000 clones, roughly 80% appearing once. This TCR was recovered from a woman under 40 in good health and CMV-seronegative. The V gene is TRBV4-3, the J gene TRBJ2-1, with TRBD1 matching 9 bases. Material for sequencing was PBMCs. In nucleotides, the CDR3 is TGCGCCAGCAGCCCCGGAACAGGGGGCAGTGAGCAGTTCTTC. Its protein product is CASSPGTGGSEQFF.